Below, one T cell receptor beta chain is given with its context. The sample is drawn from a study of control samples from healthy donors and cancer patients. The data were produced by immunoSEQ multiplex PCR, yet TCRdb's version contains in-frame clones alone and is incomplete. This table holds some 79,000 clones, roughly 87% found once. Germline-derived CDR1 and CDR2 are LNHDA and SQIVND (reference sequence). J was trimmed by 7 bases and V by 10 bases; bases with no gene match: 13. This CDR3 spans 14 amino acids. The V call is TRBV19, the J call TRBJ1-2; 9 bases map to TRBD1. Sequenced: blood. The clonotype originates from a woman aged 50 to 60 in good health. CDR3 region: CATKAAGQGTGYTF. Here the CDR3 DNA reads TGTGCCACTAAGGCCGCCGGACAGGGGACTGGCTACACCTTC.